This record looks at one T cell receptor beta chain sequence and its context. Its matching antigen is unknown. The source of the sample is a study of T cells expressing NK-cell markers. Looking at the study overall: HCMV seropositivity characterized seven of the eight sequenced donors, and seronegativity one.

Generation of TCR beta cDNA was performed by 5'RACE template switching incorporating UMIs. TCRdb reanalyzed the 5' RACE reads, giving one entry per CDR3 protein sequence and no DNA. The sample's table shows 500,000 to 700,000 distinct CDR3 sequences. Study-wide findings and caveats: A handful of donors showed these clonotypes also leading the CD3+CD56-NKG2C+ fraction. As a fraction of CD8+ T cells, dominant NKG2C+ clonotypes reached about 1.0-7.5% in 5 or 6 donors.

This CDR3 contains 15 residues. The germline CDR1 and CDR2 sequences are MNHEY and SVGEGT. The gene calls are TRBV6-2 or TRBV6-3 and TRBJ2-1; TCRdb selects TRBD2, and the lack of DNA leaves this call unchecked. The sequence was obtained from a man younger than 30 in good health. The source material was blood T cells: a sorted CD56 or NKG2C T cell subset, CD4+ or CD8+ T cells, or bulk PBMC T cells (not recorded which). CDR3 in amino acids: CASSYVQSAYNEQFF.